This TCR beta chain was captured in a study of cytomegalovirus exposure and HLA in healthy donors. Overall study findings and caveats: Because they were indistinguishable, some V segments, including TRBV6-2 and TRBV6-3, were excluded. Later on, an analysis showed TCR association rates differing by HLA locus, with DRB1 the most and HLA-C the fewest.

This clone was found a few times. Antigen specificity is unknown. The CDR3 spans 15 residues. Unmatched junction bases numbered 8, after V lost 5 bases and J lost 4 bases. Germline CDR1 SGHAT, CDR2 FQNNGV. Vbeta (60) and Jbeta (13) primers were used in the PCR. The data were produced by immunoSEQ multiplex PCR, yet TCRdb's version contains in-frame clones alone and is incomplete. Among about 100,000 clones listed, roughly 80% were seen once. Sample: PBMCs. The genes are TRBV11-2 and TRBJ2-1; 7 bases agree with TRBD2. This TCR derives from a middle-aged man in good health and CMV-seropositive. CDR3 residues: CASSHGASGYNEQFF. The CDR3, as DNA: TGTGCCAGCAGCCACGGGGCTAGCGGATACAATGAGCAGTTCTTC.